The next 29 T cell receptor beta chains were all read from a single sample in a study of cytomegalovirus exposure and HLA in healthy donors. PCR was performed using 60 Vbeta and 13 Jbeta primers. Only in-frame clones appear in the TCRdb table, and some are missing; sequencing was by immunoSEQ multiplex PCR. The data show over 100,000 clones, about two thirds seen once. What was sequenced was PBMCs. These TCRs come from a man in his forties in good health and CMV-seropositive.

The DNA of the CDR3 is TGTGCCTGGAGTCTGGTTAGCGGACAGGTGGGCTACACCTTC. Translation gives CAWSLVSGQVGYTF. The V gene is TRBV30, the J gene TRBJ1-2, with 7 bases that match TRBD1. J was trimmed by 8 bases and V by 2 bases; bases with no gene match: 11. Looked up from germline, CDR1 is GTSNPN and CDR2 is SVGIG (reference sequence). There are 14 residues in the CDR3.

This chain links TRBV5-6 with TRBJ2-3; D remains unclear. With 2 bases removed from V and 4 bases from J, the gap between germline ends came to 8 bases. Germline assignment: CDR1 SGHDT and CDR2 YYEEEE. CDR3 length equals 13 residues. The CDR3 sequence: CASSFAAADTQYF. The CDR3 DNA reads TGTGCCAGCAGCTTTGCGGCGGCAGATACGCAGTATTTT.

This chain links TRBV11-2 with TRBJ2-7, with TRBD2 identical over 9 bases. CDR1 SGHAT and CDR2 FQNNGV come from the germline V gene. This CDR3 has 16 amino acids. The V segment lost 4 bases and the J segment 2 bases; nucleotides outside the gene matches: 9. The CDR3 is CASSSGGLAKTYEQYF. CDR3 coding DNA: TGTGCCAGCAGCTCCGGCGGACTAGCGAAAACCTACGAGCAGTACTTC.

The V call is TRBV5-1, the J call TRBJ2-5; the match to TRBD1 covers 8 bases. The germline gives CDR1 SGHRS, CDR2 YFSETQ. The V gene end was trimmed by 3 bases and the J gene end by 2 bases; junction bases not matched to a gene: 9. The CDR3 sequence is 16 residues long. The CDR3 nucleotides read TGCGCCAGCAGCTGGCAAGACAGGGGTTGGCAAGAGACCCAGTACTTC. It yields the protein CASSWQDRGWQETQYF.

The chain carries TRBV19 and TRBJ2-4; 14 bases align to TRBD2. Trimming removed 10 bases from V and 8 bases from J; junction bases left unmatched: 7. Germline CDR1 LNHDA, CDR2 SQIVND (reference sequence). The CDR3 is 14 amino acids. The CDR3 loop is CATTSGRARDIQYF. CDR3 in DNA: TGTGCCACGACTAGCGGGAGGGCCAGGGACATTCAGTACTTC.

This chain joins TRBV28 and TRBJ2-5, with 13 bases that match TRBD2. Matching the DNA end better, TRBJ2-7 makes the J call doubtful. Per germline, CDR1 MDHEN and CDR2 SYDVKM. The CDR3 totals 15 residues. CDR3 DNA: TGTGCCAGCAGTCCGACTAGCGGGAGGTGGGGCGAGCAGTACTTC. Its protein is CASSPTSGRWGEQYF.

Of note for this clone: The sample holds other DNA sequences that translate to the same CDR3. The V and J genes are TRBV5-1 and TRBJ2-7, with D possibly matching TRBD2 (5 bases). The CDR3 length is 14 residues. Per germline, CDR1 SGHRS and CDR2 YFSETQ. V lost 4 bases to trimming and J lost 2 bases, with 13 bases between them. The chain's CDR3 is CASSEGPNPYEQYF. The CDR3 nucleotides are TGCGCCAGCAGCGAGGGCCCCAACCCCTACGAGCAGTACTTC.

As DNA, the CDR3 is TGTGCCAGCAGCCAAGATGCGGCGGACTATACCTACGAGCAGTACTTC. Translating gives CASSQDAADYTYEQYF. The chain carries TRBV4-2 and TRBJ2-7; tentative D call: TRBD2 (6 bases). In germline, CDR1 is LGHNA, CDR2 YNFKEQ. The CDR3 is made up of 16 amino acids. V was pared by 0 bases and J by 2 bases, with 14 bases between.

This chain links TRBV4-2 with TRBJ2-7, with 7 bases matching TRBD1. This CDR3 is 15 amino acids long. V lost 0 bases, J lost 6 bases, and 8 bases stayed unmatched. CDR1 and CDR2 from the germline V gene are LGHNA and YNFKEQ. CDR3 bases: TGTGCCAGCAGCCAAGAGGGACAGAATACGGGCGAGCAGTACTTC. Its translation is CASSQEGQNTGEQYF.

The rearrangement links TRBV18 to TRBJ1-1, with D unresolved. The CDR3 extends over 14 amino acids. V gave up 0 bases and J gave up 1 base, with 6 bases separating them. Per the germline V gene, CDR1 is KGHSH and CDR2 is LQKENI. This CDR3 reads CASSPPPGNTEAFF. Written as DNA, the CDR3 is TGTGCCAGCTCACCACCGCCGGGGAACACTGAAGCTTTCTTT.

The chain couples TRBV19 to TRBJ2-2; 8 bases are shared with TRBD2. V shed 4 bases, J shed 0 bases, and the junction held 4 bases outside the gene matches. The CDR3 consists of 16 residues. CDR1 is LNHDA, CDR2 SQIVND, per germline (reference sequence). The CDR3 sequence is CASSKGAGANTGELFF. The CDR3, as DNA: TGTGCCAGTAGTAAGGGAGCGGGGGCGAACACCGGGGAGCTGTTTTTT.

The chain recombines TRBV11-2 with TRBJ2-7, with D perhaps matching TRBD2 (6 bases). The CDR3 spans 12 residues. Germline loops: CDR1 SGHAT, CDR2 FQNNGV. Trimming removed 5 bases from V and 5 bases from J, with 10 bases in between. CDR3 sequence reads: CASSGGGNEQYF. Here the CDR3 DNA reads TGTGCCAGCAGCGGAGGAGGGAACGAGCAGTACTTC.

This rearrangement joins TRBV2 to TRBJ1-6, with unresolved D. From germline, CDR1 is SNHLY and CDR2 FYNNEI. The V and J ends lost 8 bases and 2 bases respectively, with 10 bases between them. This CDR3 is built from 14 residues. CDR3 DNA: TGTGCCAGCTCCGGGTTACCCTATAATTCACCCCTCCACTTT. Encoded protein: CASSGLPYNSPLHF.

V gene TRBV5-6 combines with J gene TRBJ1-2, with 8 bases fitting TRBD1. Germline V gives CDR1 SGHDT, CDR2 YYEEEE. This CDR3 is 13 amino acids long. V lost 4 bases and J lost 5; bases outside the gene matches: 4. For the CDR3, the DNA is TGTGCCAGCAGCGAAGACAGGGGTTATGGCTACACCTTC. Encoded protein: CASSEDRGYGYTF.

J is TRBJ2-3 and V is TRBV5-1; possibly TRBD2 for D (6 bases). The CDR3 extends over 15 amino acids. Per the germline V gene, CDR1 is SGHRS and CDR2 is YFSETQ. The V end was cut by 4 bases, the J end by 2 bases, with 14 bases between. Here the CDR3 DNA reads TGCGCCAGCAGCGCAGGGAGGTTTCCCACAGATACGCAGTATTTT. The encoded protein is CASSAGRFPTDTQYF.

This clone has only a few counts. V gene TRBV18 combines with J gene TRBJ1-1; tentatively, D is TRBD1 (6 bases). Trimming removed 3 bases from V and 1 base from J, with 12 bases in between. The CDR3 totals 15 residues. Germline V CDR1 and CDR2: KGHSH, LQKENI. The CDR3: CASSPTSDRNTEAFF. In DNA form, the CDR3 reads TGTGCCAGCTCACCTACTTCGGACAGGAACACTGAAGCTTTCTTT.

The V gene is TRBV30, the J gene TRBJ1-1; D remains unclear. Deletions cut 2 bases from V and 5 bases from J, with 9 bases between. The CDR3 sequence is 12 residues long. The germline CDR1 and CDR2 sequences are GTSNPN and SVGIG (reference sequence). CDR3 coding DNA: TGTGCCTGGAGTAATGCGGGGACTGAAGCTTTCTTT. This gives the protein CAWSNAGTEAFF.

The CDR3 region has the DNA TGTGCCAGCAGCTTAGCGCGGACTACCTACGAGCAGTACTTC. Translation: CASSLARTTYEQYF. The J gene is TRBJ2-7, the V gene TRBV7-2; D perhaps matches TRBD2 (6 bases). The germline gives CDR1 SGHTA, CDR2 FQGNSA. The CDR3 consists of 14 residues. The ends were cut back, 0 bases at V and 2 bases at J, with 8 bases in the middle. Variable domain in full (rest from reference TRBV7-2 and TRBJ2-7): GAGVSQSPSNKVTEKGKDVELRCDPISGHTALYWYRQSLGQGLEFLIYFQGNSAPDKSGLPSDRFSAERTGGSVSTLTIQRTQQEDSAVYLCASSLARTTYEQYFGPGTRLTVT.

J is TRBJ1-6 and V is TRBV5-1; 8 nucleotides line up with TRBD1. The CDR3 has 15 residues. Germline-derived CDR1 and CDR2 are SGHRS and YFSETQ. The ends lost 2 bases at V and 9 bases at J; junction bases unmatched: 7. The CDR3 nucleotides read TGCGCCAGCAGCTTATTACAGGGGGAGGGTTCACCCCTCCACTTT. It yields the protein CASSLLQGEGSPLHF.

This clone has more than one count but fewer than ten. V gene TRBV5-4 combines with J gene TRBJ2-1; weak D call: TRBD2 (5 bases). CDR3 size: 13 residues. Trimming removed 5 bases at V and 6 bases at J, with 12 bases between. Germline-derived CDR1 and CDR2 are SGHNT and YYREEE (reference sequence). CDR3 bases: TGTGCCAGCAGTCCTACCCGGGGCAATGAGCAGTTCTTC. Its protein is CASSPTRGNEQFF. Supplemented by reference TRBV5-4 and TRBJ2-1, the full variable domain reads ETGVTQSPTHLIKTRGQQVTLRCSSQSGHNTVSWYQQALGQGPQFIFQYYREEENGRGNFPPRFSGLQFPNYSSELNVNALELDDSALYLCASSPTRGNEQFFGPGTRLTVL.

The table lists this clone with a few counts. This chain joins TRBV4-2 and TRBJ2-7, with TRBD2 identical over 14 bases. The ends lost 4 bases at V and 7 bases at J; junction bases unmatched: 6. Germline values: CDR1 LGHNA, CDR2 YNFKEQ. The CDR3 runs to 15 residues. CDR3 amino acids: CASSPGTSGGREQYF. CDR3 DNA sequence: TGTGCCAGCAGCCCCGGGACTAGCGGGGGCCGGGAGCAGTACTTC.

This chain joins TRBV10-3 and TRBJ2-7, with 7 bases identical to TRBD1. V lost 6 bases, J lost 0 bases, and 8 bases stayed unmatched. The CDR3 is 15 residues long. Germline loops: CDR1 ENHRY, CDR2 SYGVKD. The CDR3 coding sequence is TGTGCCATCAGGACCTCCGGGACAGCCTCCTACGAGCAGTACTTC. Translating gives CAIRTSGTASYEQYF.

In regard to this clone: Compared with germline, one end of the junction differs, possibly owing to a read error. The rearrangement uses TRBV4-1 and TRBJ2-1, with 8 bases fitting TRBD1. The germline CDR1 and CDR2 sequences are MGHRA and YSYEKL. This CDR3 spans 14 amino acids. Here the CDR3 reads CAGSAGQGNNEQFF. The CDR3 DNA follows: TGCGCCGGCAGCGCAGGACAGGGCAACAATGAGCAGTTCTTC.

The rearrangement joins TRBV20-1 to TRBJ2-5, with D possibly matching TRBD1 (6 bases). The germline V and J ends were trimmed by 4 bases and 5 bases, with 8 bases remaining between them. The CDR3 length is 11 residues. Germline V gene lookup returns CDR1 DFQATT and CDR2 SNEGSKA (reference sequence). In DNA, the CDR3 is TGCAGTGCTACAGGGGAGGAGACCCAGTACTTC. Residues: CSATGEETQYF.

The chain is built from TRBV7-2 and TRBJ2-1, with D perhaps matching TRBD1 (5 bases). The CDR3 sequence is 13 residues long. The V gene's germline CDR1 is SGHTA and CDR2 FQGNSA. V was clipped by 1 base and J by 12 bases, with 13 bases between them. CDR3 in DNA: TGTGCCAGCAGCTTAGGGACAAAACGTGGGCAGTTCTTC. It is translated as CASSLGTKRGQFF.

The chain employs TRBV6-5 and TRBJ1-2; TRBD1 is a possible D gene (5 bases). The CDR3 runs 15 residues. The V gene lost 2 bases and the J gene lost 8 bases, with 18 bases spanning the gap. Germline V CDR1 and CDR2: MNHEY, SVGAGI. The CDR3 DNA reads as TGTGCCAGCAGTTACGTCCGGGACGGGGGAGGAGGCTACACCTTC. This gives the protein CASSYVRDGGGGYTF.

A single count supports this clone. The chain couples TRBV6-5 to TRBJ2-7; 7 bases are a match to TRBD1. Trimming took 7 bases from V and 0 from J; bases not matched to a gene: 3. The CDR3 has 13 residues. CDR1 and CDR2 (germline): MNHEY, SVGAGI. CDR3 DNA: TGTGCCAGCACCAGGGGGAGCTCCTACGAGCAGTACTTC. This translates into CASTRGSSYEQYF.

The V and J genes are TRBV5-1 and TRBJ1-6; 8 bases agree with TRBD1. Germline V gene sequence: CDR1 SGHRS, CDR2 YFSETQ. V trimming: 4 bases; J trimming: 3 bases; junction bases outside the gene matches: 6. The CDR3 covers 16 residues. The CDR3 sequence is CASSPVGTGYNSPLHF. The CDR3 bases are TGCGCCAGCAGCCCGGTGGGGACAGGCTATAATTCACCCCTCCACTTT. Full variable domain (outside the CDR3, taken from reference TRBV5-1 and TRBJ1-6): KAGVTQTPRYLIKTRGQQVTLSCSPISGHRSVSWYQQTPGQGLQFLFEYFSETQRNKGNFPGRFSGRQFSNSRSEMNVSTLELGDSALYLCASSPVGTGYNSPLHFGNGTRLTVT.

The chain joins TRBV19 to TRBJ2-3; TRBD2 matches at 11 bases. This CDR3 has 18 amino acids. Germline V gives CDR1 LNHDA, CDR2 SQIVND (reference sequence). Trimming removed 3 bases from V and 7 bases from J; junction bases left unmatched: 15. CDR3 residues: CASSIAFNGLAGLNTQYF. The DNA for the CDR3 is TGTGCCAGTAGTATCGCCTTTAATGGACTAGCGGGCCTAAATACGCAGTATTTT.